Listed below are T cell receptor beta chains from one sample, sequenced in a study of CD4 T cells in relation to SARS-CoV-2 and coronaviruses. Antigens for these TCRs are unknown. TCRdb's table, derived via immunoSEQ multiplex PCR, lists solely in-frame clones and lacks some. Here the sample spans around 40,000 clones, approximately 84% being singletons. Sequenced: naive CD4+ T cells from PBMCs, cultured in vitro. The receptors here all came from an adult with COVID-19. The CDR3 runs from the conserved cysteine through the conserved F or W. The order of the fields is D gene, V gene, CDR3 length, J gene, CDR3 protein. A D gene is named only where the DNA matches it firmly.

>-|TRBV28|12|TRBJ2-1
CATKRANNEQFF
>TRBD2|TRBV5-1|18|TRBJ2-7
CASSFDGLAGGGSYEQYF
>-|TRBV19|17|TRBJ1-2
CASSILGGRAQNYGYTF
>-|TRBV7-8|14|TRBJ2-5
CASRRQGTQETQYF
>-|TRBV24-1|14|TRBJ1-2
CATSGGQTPYGYTF
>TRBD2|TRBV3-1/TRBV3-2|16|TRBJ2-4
CASSLTSGRTKNIQYF
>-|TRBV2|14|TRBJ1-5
CASGGAGWSQPQHF
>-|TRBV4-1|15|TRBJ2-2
CASSHASGSPGELFF
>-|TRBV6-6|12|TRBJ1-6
CATTRDAFTLHF
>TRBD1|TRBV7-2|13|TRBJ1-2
CASSFDRVYGYTF
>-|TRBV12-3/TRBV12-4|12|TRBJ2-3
CASSLRGDTQYF
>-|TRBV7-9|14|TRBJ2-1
CASSQGRSYNEQFF
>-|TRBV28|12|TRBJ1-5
CASSLYGRPQHF
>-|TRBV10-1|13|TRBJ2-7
CASSEAASYEQYF
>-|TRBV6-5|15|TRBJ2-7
CASSTGMGTSYEQYF
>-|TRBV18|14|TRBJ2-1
CASSPMAGIGEQFF
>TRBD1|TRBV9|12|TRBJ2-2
CASSWDSGELFF
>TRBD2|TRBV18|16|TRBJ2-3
CASSPIAGGFTDTQYF
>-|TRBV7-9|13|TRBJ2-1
CASSSIRNPRGFF
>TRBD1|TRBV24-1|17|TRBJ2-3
CATSAPTGTGYTDTQYF
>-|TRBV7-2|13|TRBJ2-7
CASSPGFGYEQYF
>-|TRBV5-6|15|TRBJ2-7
CASSFGQGGVYEQYF
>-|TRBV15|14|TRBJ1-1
CATSREQGHTEAFF
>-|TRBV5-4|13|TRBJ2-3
CASTRWASDTQYF
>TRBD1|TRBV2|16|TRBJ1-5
CASRGLLTGYNQPQHF
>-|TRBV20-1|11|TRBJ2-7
CSARGAYEQYF
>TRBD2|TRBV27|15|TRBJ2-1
CASSSLAGVLIEQFF